Listed here are 25 T cell receptor beta chains from one sample, sequenced in a study of cytomegalovirus exposure and HLA in healthy donors. PCR was performed using 60 Vbeta and 13 Jbeta primers. The table came from immunoSEQ multiplex PCR; TCRdb's copy has only in-frame clones and leaves some out. The sample includes 100,000 to 150,000 clones, over 65% of them seen just once. Input material: PBMCs. The receptor source for this set is a man aged 18 to 30 in good health and CMV-seronegative.

The V call is TRBV6-4, the J call TRBJ2-1; 11 nucleotides agree with TRBD2. Germline assignment: CDR1 MRHNA and CDR2 SNTAGT. Unmatched junction bases numbered 3, after V lost 0 bases and J lost 8 bases. The length of the CDR3 is 15 residues. CDR3 in amino acids: CASSDSSGGVYEQFF. As DNA, the CDR3 is TGTGCCAGCAGTGACTCTAGCGGGGGGGTATATGAGCAGTTCTTC.

V gene TRBV9 combines with J gene TRBJ1-3; no reliable D call. The CDR3 has 13 amino acids. Germline lookup yields CDR1 SGDLS and CDR2 YYNGEE. V gave up 4 bases and J gave up 4 bases, with 9 bases separating them. CDR3 residues: CASSPSLGNTIYF. CDR3 in DNA: TGTGCCAGCAGCCCGAGTCTCGGAAACACCATATATTTT.

The CDR3 coding sequence is TGTGCCAGCAGTGAACAGGGCGACGAGCAGTACTTC. As protein: CASSEQGDEQYF. This sequence joins TRBV25-1 and TRBJ2-7; D might be TRBD1 (5 bases). The CDR3 spans 12 residues. Trimming removed 2 bases from V and 5 bases from J, with 7 bases in between. From germline, CDR1 is MGHDK and CDR2 SYGVNS.

This clone was detected a few times. The rearrangement joins TRBV18 to TRBJ2-5, with 9 bases matching TRBD1. J was trimmed by 5 bases and V by 8 bases; bases with no gene match: 6. This CDR3 region has 13 residues. Germline assignment: CDR1 KGHSH and CDR2 LQKENI. The CDR3 protein is CASHGQGRETQYF. In DNA form, the CDR3 reads TGTGCCAGCCACGGACAGGGGAGGGAGACCCAGTACTTC.

This sequence joins TRBV6-5 and TRBJ1-1; a possible D gene is TRBD1 (5 bases). V dropped 5 bases and J dropped 6 bases, with 19 bases sitting between them. Germline V gives CDR1 MNHEY, CDR2 SVGAGI. This CDR3 region has 15 residues. CDR3 nucleotides: TGTGCCAGCAGTAGAAGACGGGGGAGTAGACCTGAAGCTTTCTTT. Amino acid sequence: CASSRRRGSRPEAFF.

This chain links TRBV6-1 with TRBJ1-4; perhaps TRBD1 as D (5 bases). The CDR3 covers 12 residues. Germline CDR1 is MNHNS and CDR2 is SASEGT. V shed 1 base and J shed 14 bases, with 11 bases lying between them. The CDR3 region has the DNA TGTGCCAGCAGTGAAGGGGTCAGGGATCTGTTTTTT. This translates into CASSEGVRDLFF.

The chain uses TRBV15 and TRBJ2-2, with 9 bases aligning to TRBD2. CDR3 length: 15 residues. From germline, CDR1 is LNHNV and CDR2 YYDKDF (reference sequence). Trimming cost V 0 bases and J 5 bases; bases outside gene matches: 1. The CDR3 here is CATSRDLAGTGELFF. CDR3 DNA: TGTGCCACCAGCAGAGATCTAGCGGGGACCGGGGAGCTGTTTTTT.

The CDR3: CASSGRSSGTDTQYF. In nucleotides, the CDR3 is TGTGCCAGCAGCGGGCGGTCTAGCGGAACAGATACGCAGTATTTT. The chain recombines TRBV11-3 with TRBJ2-3, with 7 bases that match TRBD2. V shed 5 bases and J 3 bases; nucleotides not matched to a gene: 8. This CDR3 region has 15 residues. Germline CDR1 is SGHNT and CDR2 is YENEEA.

The rearrangement uses TRBV7-3 and TRBJ2-5, with D possibly TRBD2 on 6 matching bases. The CDR3 covers 14 residues. Trimming took off 7 bases at V and 5 bases at J, with 17 bases between the two ends. In germline, CDR1 is SGHTA, CDR2 FQGTGA. The CDR3 loop is CASTEGLPEETQYF. CDR3 in DNA: TGTGCCAGCACCGAGGGACTCCCGGAGGAGACCCAGTACTTC. Full variable domain (remainder filled in from reference TRBV7-3 and TRBJ2-5): GAGVSQTPSNKVTEKGKYVELRCDPISGHTALYWYRQSLGQGPEFLIYFQGTGAADDSGLPNDRFFAVRPEGSVSTLKIQRTERGDSAVYLCASTEGLPEETQYFGPGTRLLVL.

The chain employs TRBV6-1 and TRBJ1-5; 8 bases are a match to TRBD1. Germline V gives CDR1 MNHNS, CDR2 SASEGT. The CDR3 totals 15 residues. J lost 1 base, V lost 3 bases, and 2 bases had no gene match. The CDR3 region is CASSEDRASNQPQHF. CDR3 nucleotides: TGTGCCAGCAGTGAGGACAGGGCGAGCAATCAGCCCCAGCATTTT.

The V and J genes are TRBV7-8 and TRBJ1-2; a weak D match, TRBD1 (5 bases). Germline V gene lookup returns CDR1 SGHVS and CDR2 FQNEAQ. V dropped 5 bases and J dropped 6 bases, with 22 bases sitting between them. This CDR3 region has 16 residues. The CDR3 DNA follows: TGTGCCAGCAGCCCGCAATCTGGGGGGGTAATACATGGCTACACCTTC. Translation gives CASSPQSGGVIHGYTF.

The chain is built from TRBV29-1 and TRBJ2-1; TRBD2 agrees at 12 bases. Per the germline V gene, CDR1 is SQVTM and CDR2 is ANQGSEA. The CDR3 length is 14 residues. Trimming took 6 bases from V and 7 from J; bases not matched to a gene: 7. The CDR3 region has the DNA TGCAGCGTCAATCGACTAGCGGGGGCTAATGAGCAGTTCTTC. It yields the protein CSVNRLAGANEQFF.

The chain employs TRBV5-1 and TRBJ1-2; 10 positions agree with TRBD1. Germline lookup yields CDR1 SGHRS and CDR2 YFSETQ. Trimming removed 5 bases from V and 8 bases from J; junction bases left unmatched: 9. This CDR3 is built from 14 residues. The CDR3 sequence: CASSPGQGIEGYTF. The CDR3 coding sequence is TGCGCCAGCAGTCCGGGACAGGGGATCGAGGGCTACACCTTC.

The chain combines TRBV5-6 with TRBJ2-1; TRBD1 agrees at 7 bases. CDR1 is SGHDT and CDR2 is YYEEEE in the germline V gene. With 2 bases clipped from V and 7 bases from J, the junction kept 9 bases outside the gene matches. This CDR3 has 15 amino acids. The CDR3 reads CASSLQGKRGNEQFF. The DNA for the CDR3 is TGTGCCAGCAGCTTACAGGGGAAAAGAGGAAATGAGCAGTTCTTC.

The chain recombines TRBV5-1 with TRBJ2-7; D gene uncertain. The V end was cut by 2 bases, the J end by 0 bases, with 9 bases between. Germline values: CDR1 SGHRS, CDR2 YFSETQ. The CDR3 has 14 amino acids. Here the CDR3 reads CASSLQTSSYEQYF. Here the CDR3 DNA reads TGCGCCAGCAGCTTACAGACGAGCTCCTACGAGCAGTACTTC. Based on the CDR3 plus reference TRBV5-1 and TRBJ2-7, the full variable domain is KAGVTQTPRYLIKTRGQQVTLSCSPISGHRSVSWYQQTPGQGLQFLFEYFSETQRNKGNFPGRFSGRQFSNSRSEMNVSTLELGDSALYLCASSLQTSSYEQYFGPGTRLTVT.

The rearrangement links TRBV5-6 to TRBJ2-3; no clear D. The germline V gene encodes CDR1 SGHDT and CDR2 YYEEEE. This CDR3 is built from 13 residues. Trimming removed 1 base at V and 1 base at J, with 4 bases between. The CDR3 DNA reads TGTGCCAGCAGCTTGCCGGGCACAGATACGCAGTATTTT. Its protein is CASSLPGTDTQYF.

The CDR3: CASSTLNSGGSYNEQFF. CDR3 coding DNA: TGTGCCAGCAGTACCCTTAATAGCGGGGGCTCCTACAATGAGCAGTTCTTC. The chain employs TRBV27 and TRBJ2-1, with 9 bases fitting TRBD2. The CDR3 is 17 amino acids. Trimming took 5 bases from V and 0 from J; bases not matched to a gene: 8. Germline V gene sequence: CDR1 MNHEY, CDR2 SMNVEV (reference sequence).

The J gene is TRBJ1-1, the V gene TRBV9, with TRBD1 identical over 7 bases. CDR1 and CDR2 from the germline V gene are SGDLS and YYNGEE. This CDR3 has 14 residues. The J segment lost 7 bases and the V segment lost 4 bases, leaving 10 bases of the junction unmatched. As DNA, the CDR3 is TGTGCCAGCAGCTCGCAGGGGACAGAGGGTGAAGCTTTCTTT. Translating it yields CASSSQGTEGEAFF.

The table lists this clone with a few counts. The chain employs TRBV2 and TRBJ1-1; 9 nucleotides line up with TRBD1. In germline, CDR1 is SNHLY, CDR2 FYNNEI. Trimming cost V 7 bases and J 5 bases; bases outside gene matches: 8. The CDR3 is 14 amino acids. CDR3 DNA: TGTGCCAGCAACCACCCGACAGGGGGAACTGAAGCTTTCTTT. Its protein is CASNHPTGGTEAFF.

This chain joins TRBV5-1 and TRBJ1-1, with a tentative D call TRBD1 (5 bases). V lost 1 base to trimming and J lost 4 bases, with 11 bases between them. CDR1 is SGHRS and CDR2 is YFSETQ in the germline V gene. The CDR3 totals 14 residues. Written as DNA, the CDR3 is TGCGCCAGCAGCTTGTCGGGGGGGGGCACTGAAGCTTTCTTT. Residues: CASSLSGGGTEAFF.

This clone was recorded a few times. CDR3 DNA: TGTGCCAGCAGTTACTCTAGGTGGGACAGGGCGGACGAGCAGTACTTC. It is translated as CASSYSRWDRADEQYF. The chain is built from TRBV6-6 and TRBJ2-7, with 9 bases aligning to TRBD1. V was clipped by 0 bases and J by 5 bases; unmatched bases: 8. Per germline, CDR1 MNHNY and CDR2 SVGAGI (reference sequence). The CDR3 has 16 amino acids.

The rearrangement uses TRBV2 and TRBJ1-3; tentative D call: TRBD1 (6 bases). The CDR3 spans 16 residues. Germline CDR1 and CDR2: SNHLY and FYNNEI. Deletions cut 4 bases from V and 0 bases from J, with 13 bases between. The CDR3 region is CASSAAYRDSGNTIYF. The CDR3 DNA follows: TGTGCCAGCAGTGCAGCCTACAGGGACTCTGGAAACACCATATATTTT. The entire variable domain, with the rest obtained from reference TRBV2 and TRBJ1-3, is as follows: EPEVTQTPSHQVTQMGQEVILRCVPISNHLYFYWYRQILGQKVEFLVSFYNNEISEKSEIFDDQFSVERPDGSNFTLKIRSTKLEDSAMYFCASSAAYRDSGNTIYFGEGSWLTVV.

CDR3 in DNA: TGCAGCTCGGGCGGGGAAATGAACACTGAAGCTTTCTTT. Its protein product is CSSGGEMNTEAFF. V gene TRBV29-1 combines with J gene TRBJ1-1, with unresolved D. CDR3 length: 13 amino acids. Per the germline V gene, CDR1 is SQVTM and CDR2 is ANQGSEA. Trimming shortened V by 8 bases and J by 0 bases, and 13 bases separated the two germline ends.

The rearrangement uses TRBV9 and TRBJ1-1; D is uncertain. The CDR3 sequence is 14 residues long. Germline CDR1 reads SGDLS; CDR2 reads YYNGEE. Trimming stripped 0 bases from V and 2 bases from J, with 8 bases between. DNA of the CDR3: TGTGCCAGCAGCGTAGTTCCACTAAACACTGAAGCTTTCTTT. This translates into CASSVVPLNTEAFF. Full variable domain (rest looked up from reference TRBV9 and TRBJ1-1): DSGVTQTPKHLITATGQRVTLRCSPRSGDLSVYWYQQSLDQGLQFLIQYYNGEERAKGNILERFSAQQFPDLHSELNLSSLELGDSALYFCASSVVPLNTEAFFGQGTRLTVV.

This chain joins TRBV6-5 and TRBJ2-6; 7 bases map to TRBD1. The germline V gene has CDR1 MNHEY and CDR2 SVGAGI. After removal of 6 bases from V and 4 bases from J, the junction contained 6 bases not matched to a gene. The CDR3 has 15 amino acids. CDR3 DNA: TGTGCCAGCAGCCCAACAGGGGTCGGGGCCAACGTCCTGACTTTC. This translates into CASSPTGVGANVLTF.